Listed below are T cell receptor beta chains from one sample, sequenced in a study of blood T cell repertoires in COVID-19. The repertoire was sequenced with immunoSEQ multiplex PCR; TCRdb's copy has only in-frame clones and lacks some. The sample yields approximately 350,000 clones, about 90% seen once. Input material: peripheral blood. These receptors all come from a woman under 30 who had recovered from COVID-19. Both conserved end residues are part of each CDR3. D genes are given only for firm matches. Rows may omit the clone size; those that give it use once, few, many or a size class.

v_call: TRBV2; j_call: TRBJ1-5; clone_size: .; d_call: .; cdr3_aa: CASSEEGFQPQHF; cdr3_nt: TGTGCCAGCAGTGAAGAGGGGTTTCAGCCCCAGCATTTT
v_call: TRBV9; j_call: TRBJ1-2; clone_size: .; d_call: .; cdr3_aa: CASSTRQAQRHYGYTF; cdr3_nt: TGTGCCAGCAGCACCAGACAGGCCCAGAGACACTATGGCTACACCTTC
v_call: TRBV5-4; j_call: TRBJ2-3; clone_size: .; d_call: TRBD2; cdr3_aa: CASSLLAGDTQYF; cdr3_nt: TGTGCCAGCAGCTTGTTAGCGGGAGATACGCAGTATTTT
v_call: TRBV5-4; j_call: TRBJ2-1; clone_size: .; d_call: TRBD2; cdr3_aa: CASSLGLANHNEQFF; cdr3_nt: TGTGCCAGCAGCTTGGGACTAGCGAATCACAATGAGCAGTTCTTC
v_call: TRBV7-2; j_call: TRBJ2-1; clone_size: .; d_call: TRBD2; cdr3_aa: CASSLGGAGAYNEQFF; cdr3_nt: TGTGCCAGCAGCTTAGGCGGGGCGGGGGCCTACAATGAGCAGTTCTTC
v_call: TRBV27; j_call: TRBJ2-1; clone_size: .; d_call: TRBD2; cdr3_aa: CASSPKWAGVVAEQFF; cdr3_nt: TGTGCCAGCAGTCCTAAATGGGCGGGAGTGGTGGCTGAGCAGTTCTTC
v_call: TRBV11-2; j_call: TRBJ1-2; clone_size: .; d_call: .; cdr3_aa: CASNRATNYGYTF; cdr3_nt: TGTGCCAGCAACAGGGCCACTAACTATGGCTACACCTTC
v_call: TRBV15; j_call: TRBJ1-1; clone_size: .; d_call: TRBD1; cdr3_aa: CATSPRQGHTEAFF; cdr3_nt: TGTGCCACCAGCCCCCGACAGGGTCACACTGAAGCTTTCTTT
v_call: TRBV5-1; j_call: TRBJ2-5; clone_size: few; d_call: TRBD1; cdr3_aa: CASSPGQREETQYF; cdr3_nt: TGCGCCAGCAGCCCGGGACAGAGAGAAGAGACCCAGTACTTC
v_call: TRBV24-1; j_call: TRBJ1-1; clone_size: .; d_call: .; cdr3_aa: CATRAPGRTEAFF; cdr3_nt: TGTGCCACCAGGGCGCCAGGGCGCACTGAAGCTTTCTTT
v_call: TRBV11-2; j_call: TRBJ2-3; clone_size: .; d_call: .; cdr3_aa: CASSLGHSGGGTDTQYF; cdr3_nt: TGTGCCAGCAGCTTAGGTCATTCAGGGGGAGGAACAGATACGCAGTATTTT
v_call: TRBV19; j_call: TRBJ2-5; clone_size: .; d_call: TRBD1; cdr3_aa: CASSWTGENRAQYF; cdr3_nt: TGTGCCAGTAGCTGGACAGGGGAGAACCGGGCCCAGTACTTC
v_call: TRBV7-7; j_call: TRBJ2-2; clone_size: .; d_call: TRBD1; cdr3_aa: CASSPHPPGGSTGELFF; cdr3_nt: TGTGCCAGCAGCCCCCATCCTCCAGGGGGTTCCACCGGGGAGCTGTTTTTT
v_call: TRBV11-3; j_call: TRBJ2-1; clone_size: .; d_call: TRBD1; cdr3_aa: CASSLDPGGLSPTGVREQFF; cdr3_nt: TGTGCCAGCAGCTTAGATCCCGGAGGTTTATCGCCCACAGGGGTTAGAGAGCAGTTCTTC
v_call: TRBV9; j_call: TRBJ2-1; clone_size: .; d_call: .; cdr3_aa: CASSGSGGVGDEQFF; cdr3_nt: TGTGCCAGCAGCGGAAGCGGAGGGGTAGGCGATGAGCAGTTCTTC
v_call: TRBV7-7; j_call: TRBJ2-2; clone_size: few; d_call: .; cdr3_aa: CASSLWRDTGELFF; cdr3_nt: TGTGCCAGCAGCCTATGGAGGGACACCGGGGAGCTGTTTTTT